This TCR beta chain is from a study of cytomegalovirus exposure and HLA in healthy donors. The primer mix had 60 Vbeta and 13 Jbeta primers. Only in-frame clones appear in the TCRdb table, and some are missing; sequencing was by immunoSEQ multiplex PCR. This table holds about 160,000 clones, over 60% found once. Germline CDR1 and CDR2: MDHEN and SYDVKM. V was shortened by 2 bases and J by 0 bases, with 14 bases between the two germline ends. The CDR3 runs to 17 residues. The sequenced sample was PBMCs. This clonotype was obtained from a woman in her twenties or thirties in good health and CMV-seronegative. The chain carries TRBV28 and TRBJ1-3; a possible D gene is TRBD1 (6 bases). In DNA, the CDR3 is TGTGCCAGCAGTTTAGAGACAGGTCCATACTCTGGAAACACCATATATTTT. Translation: CASSLETGPYSGNTIYF. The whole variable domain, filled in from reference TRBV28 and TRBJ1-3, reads DVKVTQSSRYLVKRTGEKVFLECVQDMDHENMFWYRQDPGLGLRLIYFSYDVKMKEKGDIPEGYSVSREKKERFSLILESASTNQTSMYLCASSLETGPYSGNTIYFGEGSWLTVV.